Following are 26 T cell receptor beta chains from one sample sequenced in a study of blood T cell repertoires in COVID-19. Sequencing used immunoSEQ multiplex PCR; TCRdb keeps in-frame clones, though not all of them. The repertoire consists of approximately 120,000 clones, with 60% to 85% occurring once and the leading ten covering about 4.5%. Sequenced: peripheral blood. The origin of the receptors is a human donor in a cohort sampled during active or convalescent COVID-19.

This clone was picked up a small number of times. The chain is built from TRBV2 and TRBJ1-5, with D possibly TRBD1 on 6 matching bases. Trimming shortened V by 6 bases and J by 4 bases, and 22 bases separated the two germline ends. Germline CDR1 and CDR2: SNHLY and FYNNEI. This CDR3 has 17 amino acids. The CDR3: CASRTTPGHRDNQPQHF. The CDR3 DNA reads TGTGCCAGCAGAACAACTCCTGGGCACAGGGATAATCAGCCCCAGCATTTT.

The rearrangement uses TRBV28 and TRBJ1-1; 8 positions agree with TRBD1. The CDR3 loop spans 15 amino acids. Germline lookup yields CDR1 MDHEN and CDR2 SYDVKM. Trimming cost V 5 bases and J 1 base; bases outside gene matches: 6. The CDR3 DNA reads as TGTGCCAGCAGTCCAGGGGGCGCAGGGAACACTGAAGCTTTCTTT. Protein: CASSPGGAGNTEAFF.

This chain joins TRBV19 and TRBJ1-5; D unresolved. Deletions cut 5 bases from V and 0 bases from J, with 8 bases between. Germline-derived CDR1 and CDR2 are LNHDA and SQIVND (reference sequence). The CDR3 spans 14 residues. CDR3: CASSVGGSNQPQHF. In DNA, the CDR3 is TGTGCCAGTAGTGTCGGAGGTAGCAATCAGCCCCAGCATTTT.

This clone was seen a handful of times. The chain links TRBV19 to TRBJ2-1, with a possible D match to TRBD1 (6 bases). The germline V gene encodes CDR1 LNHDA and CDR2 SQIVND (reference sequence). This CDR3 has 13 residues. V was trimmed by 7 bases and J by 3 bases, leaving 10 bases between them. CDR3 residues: CASTRQDYNEQFF. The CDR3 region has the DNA TGTGCCAGTACCCGACAGGACTACAATGAGCAGTTCTTC.

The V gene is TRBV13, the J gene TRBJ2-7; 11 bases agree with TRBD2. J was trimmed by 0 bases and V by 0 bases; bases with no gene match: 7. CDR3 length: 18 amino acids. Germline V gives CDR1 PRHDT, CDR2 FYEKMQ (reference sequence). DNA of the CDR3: TGTGCCAGCAGCTTAGGCCTAGCGGGGGGCTACAGCTCCTACGAGCAGTACTTC. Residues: CASSLGLAGGYSSYEQYF. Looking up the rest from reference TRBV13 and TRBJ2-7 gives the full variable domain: AAGVIQSPRHLIKEKRETATLKCYPIPRHDTVYWYQQGPGQDPQFLISFYEKMQSDKGSIPDRFSAQQFSDYHSELNMSSLELGDSALYFCASSLGLAGGYSSYEQYFGPGTRLTVT.

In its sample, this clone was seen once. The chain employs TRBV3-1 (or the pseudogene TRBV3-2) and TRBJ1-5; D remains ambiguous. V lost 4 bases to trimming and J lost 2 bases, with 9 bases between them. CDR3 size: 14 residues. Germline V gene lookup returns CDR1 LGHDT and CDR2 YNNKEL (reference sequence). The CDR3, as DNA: TGTGCCAGCAGCCTTACTCGGGGCAATCAGCCCCAGCATTTT. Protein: CASSLTRGNQPQHF.

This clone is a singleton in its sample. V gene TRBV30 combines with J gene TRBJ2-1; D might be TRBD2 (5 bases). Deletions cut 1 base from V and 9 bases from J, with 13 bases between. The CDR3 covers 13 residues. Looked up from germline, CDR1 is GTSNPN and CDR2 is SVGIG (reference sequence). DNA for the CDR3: TGTGCCTGGAGTGCGACGACTACTTTTGAGCAGTTCTTC. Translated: CAWSATTTFEQFF.

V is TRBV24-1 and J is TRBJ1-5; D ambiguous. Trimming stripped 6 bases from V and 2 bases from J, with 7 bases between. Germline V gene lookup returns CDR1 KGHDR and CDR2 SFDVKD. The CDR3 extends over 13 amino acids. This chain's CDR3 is CATSRSGNQPQHF. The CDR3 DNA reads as TGTGCCACCAGTAGGAGCGGCAATCAGCCCCAGCATTTT.

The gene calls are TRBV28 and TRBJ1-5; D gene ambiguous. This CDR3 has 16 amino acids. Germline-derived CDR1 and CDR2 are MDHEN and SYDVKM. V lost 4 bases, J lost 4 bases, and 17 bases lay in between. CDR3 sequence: CASSYGPASGNQPQHF. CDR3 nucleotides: TGTGCCAGCAGTTACGGCCCTGCGTCGGGGAATCAGCCCCAGCATTTT.

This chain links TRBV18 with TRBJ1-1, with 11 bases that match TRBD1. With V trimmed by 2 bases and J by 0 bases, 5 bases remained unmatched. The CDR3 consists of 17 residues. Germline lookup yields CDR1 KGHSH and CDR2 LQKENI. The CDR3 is CASSPRGTGGLNTEAFF. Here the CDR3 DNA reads TGTGCCAGCTCACCAAGAGGGACAGGGGGGTTGAACACTGAAGCTTTCTTT.

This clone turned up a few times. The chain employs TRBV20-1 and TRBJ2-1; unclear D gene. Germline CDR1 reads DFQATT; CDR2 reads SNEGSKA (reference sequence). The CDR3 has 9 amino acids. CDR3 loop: CAPRNEQFF. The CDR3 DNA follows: TGCGCGCCGCGCAATGAGCAGTTCTTC.

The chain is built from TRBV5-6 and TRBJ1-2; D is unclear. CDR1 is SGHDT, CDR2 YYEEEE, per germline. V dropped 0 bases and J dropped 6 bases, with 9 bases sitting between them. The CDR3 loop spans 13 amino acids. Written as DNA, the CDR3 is TGTGCCAGCAGCTTGGTAGGGAGCCATGGCTACACCTTC. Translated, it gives CASSLVGSHGYTF. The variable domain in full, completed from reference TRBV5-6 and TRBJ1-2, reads DAGVTQSPTHLIKTRGQQVTLRCSPKSGHDTVSWYQQALGQGPQFIFQYYEEEERQRGNFPDRFSGHQFPNYSSELNVNALLLGDSALYLCASSLVGSHGYTFGSGTRLTVV.

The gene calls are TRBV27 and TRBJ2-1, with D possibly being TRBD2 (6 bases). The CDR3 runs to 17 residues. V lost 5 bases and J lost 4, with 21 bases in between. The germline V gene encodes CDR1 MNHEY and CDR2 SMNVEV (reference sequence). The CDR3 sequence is CASSRVGGSRAYNEQFF. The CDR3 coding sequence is TGTGCCAGCAGTAGGGTGGGGGGAAGTCGAGCTTACAATGAGCAGTTCTTC.

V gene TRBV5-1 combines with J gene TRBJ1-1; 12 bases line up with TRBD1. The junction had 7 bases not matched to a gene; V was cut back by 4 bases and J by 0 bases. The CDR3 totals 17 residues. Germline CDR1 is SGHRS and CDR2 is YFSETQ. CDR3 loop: CASSQRGQGAMNTEAFF. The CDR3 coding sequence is TGCGCCAGCAGCCAGAGGGGACAGGGGGCGATGAACACTGAAGCTTTCTTT. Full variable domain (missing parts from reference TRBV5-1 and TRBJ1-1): KAGVTQTPRYLIKTRGQQVTLSCSPISGHRSVSWYQQTPGQGLQFLFEYFSETQRNKGNFPGRFSGRQFSNSRSEMNVSTLELGDSALYLCASSQRGQGAMNTEAFFGQGTRLTVV.

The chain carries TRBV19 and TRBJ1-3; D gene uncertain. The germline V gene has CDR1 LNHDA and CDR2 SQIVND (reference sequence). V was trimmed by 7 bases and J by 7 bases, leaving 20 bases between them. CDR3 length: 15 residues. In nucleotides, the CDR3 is TGTGCCAGTATGCCCGCCGGGGAGCAATGGAACACCATATATTTT. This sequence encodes CASMPAGEQWNTIYF.

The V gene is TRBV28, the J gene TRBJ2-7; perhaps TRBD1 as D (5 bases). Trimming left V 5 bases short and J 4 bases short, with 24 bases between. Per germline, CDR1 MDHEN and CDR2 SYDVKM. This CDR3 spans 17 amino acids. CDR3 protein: CASSPPRAGRFSYEQYF. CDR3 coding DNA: TGTGCCAGCAGTCCACCCAGGGCCGGCAGATTTTCGTACGAGCAGTACTTC.

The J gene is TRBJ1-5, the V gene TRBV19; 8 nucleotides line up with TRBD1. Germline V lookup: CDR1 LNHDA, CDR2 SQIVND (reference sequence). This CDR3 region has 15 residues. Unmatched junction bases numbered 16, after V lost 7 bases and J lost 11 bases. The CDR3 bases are TGTGCCAGTAACCCGACAGGGGTCTTTGGGGAGACCCAGCATTTT. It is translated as CASNPTGVFGETQHF.

CDR3 sequence: CATHGQGRETQYF. The CDR3 nucleotides are TGTGCCACCCACGGACAGGGGAGAGAGACCCAGTACTTC. The V call is TRBV19, the J call TRBJ2-5; 9 nucleotides align to TRBD1. The germline V gene encodes CDR1 LNHDA and CDR2 SQIVND (reference sequence). V shed 10 bases, J shed 4 bases, and the junction held 7 bases outside the gene matches. The CDR3 runs 13 residues.

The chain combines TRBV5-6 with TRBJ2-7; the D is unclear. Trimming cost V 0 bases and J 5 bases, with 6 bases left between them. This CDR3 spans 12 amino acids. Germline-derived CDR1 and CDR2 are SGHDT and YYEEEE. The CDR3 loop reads CASSLDPNEQYF. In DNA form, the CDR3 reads TGTGCCAGCAGCTTGGATCCCAACGAGCAGTACTTC.

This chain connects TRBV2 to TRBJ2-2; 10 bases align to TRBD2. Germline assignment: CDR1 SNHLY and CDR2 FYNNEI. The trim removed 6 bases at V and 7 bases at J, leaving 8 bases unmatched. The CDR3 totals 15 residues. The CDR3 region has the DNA TGTGCCAGCAGGGGGGCTAGCGGGAGAGGCGGGGAGCTGTTTTTT. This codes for CASRGASGRGGELFF.

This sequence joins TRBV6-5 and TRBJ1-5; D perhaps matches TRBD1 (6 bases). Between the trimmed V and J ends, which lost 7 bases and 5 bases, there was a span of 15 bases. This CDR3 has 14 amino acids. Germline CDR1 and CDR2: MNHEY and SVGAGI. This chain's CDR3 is CASTQGGRDQPQHF. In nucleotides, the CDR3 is TGTGCCAGCACCCAAGGGGGGAGGGATCAGCCCCAGCATTTT.

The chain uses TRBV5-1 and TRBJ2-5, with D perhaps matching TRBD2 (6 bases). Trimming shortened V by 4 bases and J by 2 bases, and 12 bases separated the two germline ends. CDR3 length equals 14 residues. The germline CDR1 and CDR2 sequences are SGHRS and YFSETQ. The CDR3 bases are TGCGCCAGCAGCACGGGACTCGAGCAAGAGACCCAGTACTTC. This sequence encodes CASSTGLEQETQYF.

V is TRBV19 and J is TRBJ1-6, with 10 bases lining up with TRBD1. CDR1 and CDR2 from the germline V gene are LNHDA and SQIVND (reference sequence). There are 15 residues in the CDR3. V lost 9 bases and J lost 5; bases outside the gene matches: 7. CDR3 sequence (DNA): TGTGCCAGCAGAAGGACAGGGGGAGATAATTCACCCCTCCACTTT. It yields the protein CASRRTGGDNSPLHF.

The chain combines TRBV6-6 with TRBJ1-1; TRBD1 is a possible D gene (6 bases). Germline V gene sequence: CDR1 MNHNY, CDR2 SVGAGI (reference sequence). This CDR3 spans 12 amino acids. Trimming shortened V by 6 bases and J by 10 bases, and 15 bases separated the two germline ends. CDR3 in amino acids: CASSRDNQGAFF. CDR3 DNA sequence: TGTGCCAGCAGCCGGGACAACCAGGGAGCTTTCTTT.

The chain's CDR3 is CASSRIRGQTQYF. CDR3 bases: TGTGCCAGCAGTAGAATCAGGGGCCAGACCCAGTACTTC. The rearrangement joins TRBV6-5 to TRBJ2-5; the D gene is possibly TRBD1 (6 bases). The CDR3 is made up of 13 amino acids. V lost 5 bases and J lost 6, with 13 bases in between. From germline, CDR1 is MNHEY and CDR2 SVGAGI.

The CDR3 nucleotides read TGCGCCAGCAGTTGGGGGCGCTTAGACTATGGCTACACCTTC. Amino acids: CASSWGRLDYGYTF. V is TRBV10-2 and J is TRBJ1-2; weak D call: TRBD1 (6 bases). In germline, CDR1 is WSHSY, CDR2 SAAADI. The V gene lost 5 bases and the J gene lost 3 bases, with 13 bases spanning the gap. This CDR3 spans 14 amino acids.